What follows are 20 T cell receptor beta chains derived from one specimen sequenced in a study of blood T cell repertoires in COVID-19. Assay: immunoSEQ multiplex PCR; the TCRdb copy retains only in-frame clones and omits some. The sample shows hundreds of thousands of clones, about 90% of them seen only once. The sequencing input was PBMCs or T cells enriched from blood (not recorded which). The receptors shown here come from a woman between 45 and 65 years old who had been exposed to COVID-19.

The chain is built from TRBV27 and TRBJ2-1, with D possibly TRBD1 on 6 matching bases. The V gene lost 2 bases and the J gene lost 3 bases, with 11 bases spanning the gap. CDR1 and CDR2 from the germline V gene are MNHEY and SMNVEV (reference sequence). The CDR3 runs to 15 residues. The CDR3 loop is CASSLGQGFYNEQFF. CDR3 in DNA: TGTGCCAGCAGTTTAGGGCAGGGGTTCTACAATGAGCAGTTCTTC.

This clone was seen once. The chain links TRBV28 to TRBJ2-2, with TRBD2 matching 8 bases. The length of the CDR3 is 16 residues. Germline-derived CDR1 and CDR2 are MDHEN and SYDVKM. Germline trimming cut 6 bases from V and 2 bases from J; bases unmatched to any gene: 8. As DNA, the CDR3 is TGTGCCAGCAGCGGGACGGGAGGGCAAAACACCGGGGAGCTGTTTTTT. It specifies CASSGTGGQNTGELFF.

The rearrangement uses TRBV15 and TRBJ2-1, with D maybe TRBD2 (7 bases). The germline gives CDR1 LNHNV, CDR2 YYDKDF (reference sequence). There are 17 residues in the CDR3. The V end lost 0 bases, the J end lost 1 base, and 13 bases lay between the germline ends. CDR3 coding DNA: TGTGCCACCAGCAGAGATCTCGGGGGGCTTTCCTACAATGAGCAGTTCTTC. The encoded protein is CATSRDLGGLSYNEQFF. Variable domain in full (rest from reference TRBV15 and TRBJ2-1): DAMVIQNPRYQVTQFGKPVTLSCSQTLNHNVMYWYQQKSSQAPKLLFHYYDKDFNNEADTPDNFQSRRPNTSFCFLDIRSPGLGDTAMYLCATSRDLGGLSYNEQFFGPGTRLTVL.

This clone has just a few counts. This sequence joins TRBV5-4 and TRBJ1-3, with D tentatively TRBD1 (6 bases). CDR1 and CDR2 (germline): SGHNT, YYREEE (reference sequence). This CDR3 contains 13 residues. Between the trimmed V and J ends, which lost 2 bases and 4 bases, there was a span of 7 bases. The CDR3 DNA follows: TGTGCCAGCAGCTTACAGGGAGGAAACACCATATATTTT. Its protein is CASSLQGGNTIYF.

The chain uses TRBV7-8 and TRBJ2-7; 8 positions agree with TRBD1. Trimming cost V 4 bases and J 3 bases; bases outside gene matches: 8. CDR1 SGHVS and CDR2 FQNEAQ come from the germline V gene. The CDR3 spans 15 residues. The CDR3 nucleotides read TGTGCCAGCAGCTCGCAGGGGGCACCCCTCTACGAGCAGTACTTC. Protein sequence: CASSSQGAPLYEQYF.

V gene TRBV19 combines with J gene TRBJ1-5, with a possible D match to TRBD1 (5 bases). The ends were cut back, 0 bases at V and 5 bases at J, with 17 bases in the middle. The CDR3 runs to 17 residues. The germline gives CDR1 LNHDA, CDR2 SQIVND (reference sequence). CDR3 nucleotide sequence: TGTGCCAGTAGTATAGATAGGGGCAATTCCAAGGATCAGCCCCAGCATTTT. It translates to CASSIDRGNSKDQPQHF.

The CDR3 region has the DNA TGTGCCAGCAGCCAACAGGATAGGACAGCCTTCTCTGGAAACACCATATATTTT. Protein: CASSQQDRTAFSGNTIYF. V gene TRBV4-2 combines with J gene TRBJ1-3, with a tentative D call TRBD1 (6 bases). The germline V and J ends were trimmed by 2 bases and 0 bases, with 17 bases remaining between them. The germline gives CDR1 LGHNA, CDR2 YNFKEQ. This CDR3 region has 18 residues.

The rearrangement joins TRBV4-1 to TRBJ2-4, with D perhaps TRBD1 (5 bases). The germline CDR1 and CDR2 sequences are MGHRA and YSYEKL. V was clipped by 0 bases and J by 9 bases, with 12 bases between them. The CDR3 is 14 amino acids. The CDR3 region has the DNA TGCGCCAGCAGCCAAGACGAAGTTAGGGGCATTCAGTACTTC. It is translated as CASSQDEVRGIQYF.

This clone was recorded at least ten times. This chain uses TRBV19 with TRBJ2-1; TRBD1 matches 7 bases. Germline assignment: CDR1 LNHDA and CDR2 SQIVND (reference sequence). With 0 bases clipped from V and 10 bases from J, the junction kept 12 bases outside the gene matches. The CDR3 runs to 16 residues. The CDR3 bases are TGTGCCAGTAGTATAGATGCGGAAAAGGGGGCAAGGGAGCAGTTCTTC. Translation: CASSIDAEKGAREQFF. Together with reference TRBV19 and TRBJ2-1, the CDR3 gives the full variable domain: DGGITQSPKYLFRKEGQNVTLSCEQNLNHDAMYWYRQDPGQGLRLIYYSQIVNDFQKGDIAEGYSVSREKKESFPLTVTSAQKNPTAFYLCASSIDAEKGAREQFFGPGTRLTVL.

The chain joins TRBV10-3 to TRBJ2-4, with 7 bases identical to TRBD1. Germline V gene data show CDR1 as ENHRY and CDR2 as SYGVKD. Trimming took 4 bases from V and 0 from J; bases not matched to a gene: 3. CDR3 length: 15 amino acids. In nucleotides, the CDR3 is TGTGCCATCAGTGGGGGACAGCTAGCCAAAAACATTCAGTACTTC. It codes for CAISGGQLAKNIQYF.

V and J are TRBV3-1 (or the pseudogene TRBV3-2) and TRBJ2-5, with TRBD1 identical over 9 bases. Per germline, CDR1 LGHDT and CDR2 YNNKEL (reference sequence). The length of the CDR3 is 16 residues. Unmatched junction bases numbered 11, after V lost 4 bases and J lost 5 bases. The CDR3 DNA reads as TGTGCCAGCAGCCCATGGGACAGGGAGTATGATGAGACCCAGTACTTC. Amino acid sequence: CASSPWDREYDETQYF.

The chain employs TRBV2 and TRBJ1-5; possible D gene TRBD1, 5 bases. CDR1 and CDR2 from the germline V gene are SNHLY and FYNNEI. This CDR3 comprises 15 residues. V lost 4 bases, J lost 7 bases, and 17 bases lay in between. In DNA form, the CDR3 reads TGTGCCAGCAGTGCTGAGGCAGGGTCCAGACAGCCCCAGCATTTT. Translating gives CASSAEAGSRQPQHF.

This clone has a single count. This chain links TRBV4-1 with TRBJ2-5, with D perhaps matching TRBD2 (6 bases). The germline CDR1 and CDR2 sequences are MGHRA and YSYEKL. The CDR3 runs 15 residues. The V end lost 2 bases, the J end lost 5 bases, and 15 bases lay between the germline ends. The CDR3 region is CASSQLGLPGETQYF. DNA of the CDR3: TGCGCCAGCAGCCAATTGGGACTCCCAGGGGAGACCCAGTACTTC.

This clone occurred a few times. The chain has TRBV3-1 (or the pseudogene TRBV3-2) and TRBJ1-1; 7 positions agree with TRBD1. V was pared by 4 bases and J by 6 bases, with 8 bases of the junction left unmatched. The V gene's germline CDR1 is LGHDT and CDR2 YNNKEL (reference sequence). The CDR3 totals 14 residues. The CDR3 sequence is CASSRTRQGPEAFF. As DNA, the CDR3 is TGTGCCAGCAGCCGAACCCGACAGGGCCCTGAAGCTTTCTTT.

This rearrangement joins TRBV5-4 to TRBJ1-2; TRBD1 is a possible D gene (6 bases). The germline V gene has CDR1 SGHNT and CDR2 YYREEE (reference sequence). The CDR3 is 14 residues long. The V gene lost 4 bases and the J gene lost 4 bases, with 14 bases spanning the gap. The CDR3 spells CASSRIGGLYGYTF. CDR3 nucleotide sequence: TGTGCCAGCAGCCGAATCGGGGGGCTCTATGGCTACACCTTC.

The chain joins TRBV18 to TRBJ2-7; D is perhaps TRBD2 (6 bases). The CDR3 runs to 13 residues. Germline CDR1 is KGHSH and CDR2 is LQKENI. The ends were cut back, 3 bases at V and 4 bases at J, with 10 bases in the middle. CDR3 in DNA: TGTGCCAGCTCACCGGCTAGCGTTTACGAGCAGTACTTC. It encodes CASSPASVYEQYF.

This sequence joins TRBV28 and TRBJ2-7; D is perhaps TRBD1 (5 bases). Germline V CDR1 and CDR2: MDHEN, SYDVKM. The CDR3 covers 13 residues. Trimming took off 9 bases at V and 2 bases at J, with 14 bases between the two ends. CDR3 nucleotides: TGTGCCAGTACCACCGGACAAACCTACGAGCAGTACTTC. Residues: CASTTGQTYEQYF. Based on the CDR3 plus reference TRBV28 and TRBJ2-7, the full variable domain is DVKVTQSSRYLVKRTGEKVFLECVQDMDHENMFWYRQDPGLGLRLIYFSYDVKMKEKGDIPEGYSVSREKKERFSLILESASTNQTSMYLCASTTGQTYEQYFGPGTRLTVT.

V and J are TRBV4-1 and TRBJ1-6, with 8 bases identical to TRBD1. The trim removed 7 bases at V and 7 bases at J, leaving 12 bases unmatched. Germline V lookup: CDR1 MGHRA, CDR2 YSYEKL. The CDR3 sequence is 16 residues long. In DNA, the CDR3 is TGCGCCAGCAATGACAGGGGTGTCATTGGAAATTCACCCCTCCACTTT. It is translated as CASNDRGVIGNSPLHF.

V and J are TRBV6-5 and TRBJ2-5; 8 nucleotides align to TRBD1. CDR3 length equals 14 residues. Trimming at V came to 7 bases and at J to 2 bases, leaving 6 bases not matched to a gene. Germline CDR1 MNHEY, CDR2 SVGAGI. The CDR3, as DNA: TGTGCCAGCAACCAGGGGGCTTGGCAAGAGACCCAGTACTTC. It translates to CASNQGAWQETQYF.

CDR3 sequence reads: CASRRKETQYF. The CDR3 DNA follows: TGTGCCAGCAGGAGAAAAGAGACCCAGTACTTC. The gene calls are TRBV28 and TRBJ2-5; D is unresolved. Trimming left V 6 bases short and J 3 bases short, with 5 bases between. Looked up from germline, CDR1 is MDHEN and CDR2 is SYDVKM. The CDR3 loop spans 11 amino acids. Complete variable domain (other parts from reference TRBV28 and TRBJ2-5): DVKVTQSSRYLVKRTGEKVFLECVQDMDHENMFWYRQDPGLGLRLIYFSYDVKMKEKGDIPEGYSVSREKKERFSLILESASTNQTSMYLCASRRKETQYFGPGTRLLVL.